This T cell receptor (beta chain) was sequenced during a study of early T cells in non-severe SARS-CoV-2 infection. Study information: The chains were unpaired, and the sequenced material was bulk RNA from unsorted whole blood. Whole-study findings and limits: Missing private and CD4 specificities, VDJdb matching favored anti-spike CD8 responses.

The sample holds a few counts of this clonotype. What it binds is unknown. Germline CDR1 is ENHRY and CDR2 is SYGVKD. The ends lost 10 bases at V and 4 bases at J; junction bases unmatched: 7. The CDR3 totals 12 residues. Unique molecular identifiers were added to individual cDNA molecules. MiXCR was run by TCRdb on the 5' RACE reads, yielding one entry per CDR3 protein. Of around 72,000 distinct CDR3 sequences detected, roughly a tenth appear once; the ten largest clones hold under 10%. The chain links TRBV10-3 to TRBJ2-7; 7 bases are shared with TRBD1. This specimen was whole blood, taken at baseline. This clonotype was obtained from an adult who was a healthcare worker with PCR-confirmed SARS-CoV-2 infection or an uninfected control (not recorded which). DNA of the CDR3: TGTGCCACCGGGACAGCTACTTACGAGCAGTACTTC. This encodes CATGTATYEQYF.